Sequencing of this T cell receptor (beta chain) was carried out in a study of immune heterogeneity within non-small cell lung tumors. About the study: Tumor histology was classified as squamous cell carcinoma in a handful of cases, non-squamous carcinoma in about 10 and not otherwise specified in 1.

A word on this clonotype: A much larger clone differs by one base, so this may be a read error.

Per germline, CDR1 MNHEY and CDR2 SVGEGT. CDR3 length: 15 amino acids. Genomic DNA from bulk tumor acted as the template, and 600 ng was loaded per sample. From each primary tumor, several far-apart biopsies were obtained during surgery. Enrolled individuals presented with untreated, newly diagnosed non-small cell lung cancer and received curative surgery. The donors had newly diagnosed non-small cell lung cancer and underwent surgery intended to cure it. Multiplex PCR was performed with 32 V and 13 J primers, and it amplified TCR beta CDR3. Each CDR3 protein is one row after TCRdb ran MiXCR on the multiplex PCR reads. There are tens of thousands of distinct CDR3 sequences in the sample; more than 25% occur only once, and around 4.1% lies in the top ten.

This clonotype was obtained from a man between 35 and 55 years old with non-small cell lung cancer. The rearrangement uses TRBV6-2 or TRBV6-3 and TRBJ1-6, with D perhaps matching TRBD1 (6 bases). The sequencing sample was made of lung tumor tissue. For the CDR3, the DNA is TGTGCCAGCAGTTCCCCCGGGACATTAGGATCACCCCTCTACTTT. Its protein product is CASSSPGTLGSPLYF.